Described below is a single TCR beta chain sequence and its context. Its antigen is unidentified. This specimen belongs to a study of beta chain features in type 1 diabetes. Study results and limitations: All four CD4+ subsets from Type 1 diabetes patients carried moderately but significantly shorter TCRB CDR3s.

CDR3 length: 15 residues. V lost 7 bases to trimming and J lost 2 bases; unmatched junction nucleotides: 5. CDR1 SGDLS and CDR2 YYNGEE come from the germline V gene. Sequenced material consisted of expressed TCRB transcripts (all of the isolated RNA was reverse transcribed). Some clones are missing from TCRdb's copy, which holds only in-frame ones; the method was immunoSEQ multiplex PCR. The table records approximately 270,000 clones, around 15% of them present only once. This clonotype was obtained from a man between 25 and 39 years old with type 1 diabetes. Input material: naive CD4+ T cells from blood. The chain couples TRBV9 to TRBJ2-1; TRBD2 matches at 11 bases. CDR3 in amino acids: CASGPSGRTYNEQFF. DNA for the CDR3: TGTGCCAGCGGGCCTAGCGGGAGGACCTACAATGAGCAGTTCTTC.